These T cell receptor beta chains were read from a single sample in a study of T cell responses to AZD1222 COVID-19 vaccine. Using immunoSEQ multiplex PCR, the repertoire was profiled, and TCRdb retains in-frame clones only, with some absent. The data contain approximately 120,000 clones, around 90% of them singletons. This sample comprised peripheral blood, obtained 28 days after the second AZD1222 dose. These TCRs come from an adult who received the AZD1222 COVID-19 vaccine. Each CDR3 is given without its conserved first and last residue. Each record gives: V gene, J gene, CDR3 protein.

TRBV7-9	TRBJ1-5	ASSARWGANQPQH
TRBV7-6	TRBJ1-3	ASSLAWAGASGNTIY
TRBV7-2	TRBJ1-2	ASSLDDYGYT
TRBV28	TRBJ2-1	ASSQTSGSSYNEQF
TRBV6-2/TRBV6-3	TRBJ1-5	ASSYSRPRSNQPQH
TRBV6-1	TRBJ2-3	ASSEAFRGIDTQY
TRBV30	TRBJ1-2	AWHSYGYT
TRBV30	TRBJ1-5	AHDRDGGNQPQH
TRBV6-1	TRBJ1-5	ASSETANQPQH
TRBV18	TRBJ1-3	ASSLGGYSGNTIY
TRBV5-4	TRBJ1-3	ASSLGGRRNTIY
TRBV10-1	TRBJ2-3	ASGTGPLDSTDTQY
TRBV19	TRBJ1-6	ASSTREGVYNSPLH
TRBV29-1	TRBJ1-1	SVQRTGLLYAEAF
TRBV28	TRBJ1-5	ASSGGQGNQPQH
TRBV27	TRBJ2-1	ASGSGGPRVEQF
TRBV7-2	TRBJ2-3	ASSPPTDTQY
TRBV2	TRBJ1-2	ASSGVGGYGYT
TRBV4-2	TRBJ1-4	ASSQEVPGQGLQEKLF
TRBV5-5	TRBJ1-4	ASSPGTGYEKLF
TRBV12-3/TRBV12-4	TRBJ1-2	ASSLNTLNGYT
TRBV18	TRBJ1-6	ASSPRRGTTDSPLH
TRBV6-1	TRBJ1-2	ASSEYGRSGYT
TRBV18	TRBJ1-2	ASSLGTTGANYGYT
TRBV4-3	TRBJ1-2	ASSQGGSTHYGYT
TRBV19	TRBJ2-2	ASSIDLPGTGELF
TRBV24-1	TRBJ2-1	ATSDLDREPNEQF
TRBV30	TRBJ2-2	AWSVERVGSGELF
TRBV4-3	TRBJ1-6	ASSQDQSGYNSPLH
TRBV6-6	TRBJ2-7	ASSYSILGTAGEQY
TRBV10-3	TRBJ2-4	AISGAGTGGQY
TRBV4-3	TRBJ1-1	ASSQDPGLAGGSEAF
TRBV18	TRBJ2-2	ASSPPSVAGYTGELF
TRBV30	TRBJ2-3	AWRDQGRGADTQY
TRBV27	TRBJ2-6	ASSLSSGSTGANVLT
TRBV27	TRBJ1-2	ASSRGAGHGYT
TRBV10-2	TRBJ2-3	ASPQTDTQY
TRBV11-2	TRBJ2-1	ASSLDGQNNEQF
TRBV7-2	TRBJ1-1	ASSLDRGTEAF
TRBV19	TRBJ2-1	ASSIKAGGLSYNEQF